This T cell receptor (beta chain) was recovered during a study of T cell responses to AZD1222 COVID-19 vaccine. Overall study findings and caveats: A mostly white British donor set with more females was recruited, and clonal diversity was possibly underestimated. Researchers report vaccine-associated CD4 TCRs spanning spike, with dominance at 160-218 and 743-854. Only after the peak T cell response were repertoires sampled.

Timing groups of about 4 and about 12 weeks for second doses were pooled. As for this clone: Its matching antigen is unknown.

The CDR3 contains 13 residues. The trim removed 4 bases at V and 5 bases at J, leaving 4 bases unmatched. Germline assignment: CDR1 SEHNR and CDR2 FQNEAQ (reference sequence). The assay was immunoSEQ multiplex PCR, and TCRdb's table has in-frame clones only and misses some. The sample comprises 150,000 or so clones, around 92% of which are singletons, and roughly 3.5% rests with the top ten. The V gene is TRBV7-9, the J gene TRBJ2-7; 8 bases match TRBD1. The sequence came from an adult who received the AZD1222 COVID-19 vaccine. The source material was peripheral blood, sampled 28 days after the second AZD1222 dose. The CDR3 here is CASSSDRANEQYF. The CDR3 coding sequence is TGTGCCAGCAGCTCGGACAGGGCCAACGAGCAGTACTTC.